This T cell receptor (beta chain) comes out of a study of cytomegalovirus exposure and HLA in healthy donors. Findings and limits, study-wide: Several of the most significant clusters appeared, in a later analysis, to be linked to common viral pathogens. V- and J-gene trimming of TCR beta was linked (in a later analysis) to a missense DCLRE1C variant. A later analysis linked some 17,000 TCR beta sequences to HLA alleles at 0.05 false discovery rate.

About this clone itself: The antigen is undetermined.

Deletions cut 5 bases from V and 1 base from J, with 5 bases between. Germline values: CDR1 SGHTA, CDR2 FQGNSA. The CDR3 has 12 amino acids. This PCR relied on a set of 60 Vbeta primers and 13 Jbeta primers. Libraries were prepared by immunoSEQ multiplex PCR; TCRdb keeps only in-frame clonotypes and omits some of them. The profile shows roughly 170,000 clones, approximately 84% of them singletons. Sequencing was carried out using PBMCs. This chain links TRBV7-2 with TRBJ2-5; unclear D gene. The sequence derives from a woman aged 50 to 65 in good health and CMV-seropositive. The CDR3 DNA reads as TGTGCCAGCAGCCTAACCCAAGAGACCCAGTACTTC. It translates to CASSLTQETQYF.